The 22 T cell receptor beta chains reported below all come from one sample, sequenced in a study of T-cell reconstitution after alpha-beta-depleted transplantation in children. The TCRbeta library was prepared with unique molecular identifiers. Each CDR3 protein gets one entry after TCRdb re-called the PCR reads with MiXCR. The sample shows approximately 500,000 distinct CDR3 sequences, roughly a tenth of them seen only once. Sequenced material: PBMCs, taken before TCRalphabeta/CD19-depleted stem cell transplant. The receptor source for this set is a child aged 2 to 9 with inherited bone marrow failure, due to receive a stem cell transplant.

This clonotype was recorded a few times. The rearrangement uses TRBV7-8 and TRBJ2-7, with a possible D match to TRBD1 (5 bases). V was pared by 5 bases and J by 4 bases, with 18 bases between. Germline loops: CDR1 SGHVS, CDR2 FQNEAQ. This CDR3 region has 15 residues. The CDR3 region is CASSPLKTVPYEQYF. In nucleotides, the CDR3 is TGTGCCAGCAGCCCCCTCAAGACAGTGCCTTACGAGCAGTACTTC.

Comment on this clonotype: Given a much more abundant clone one base away, this may be a read error. The chain uses TRBV12-3 or TRBV12-4 and TRBJ2-2; possible D gene TRBD1, 5 bases. CDR3 length: 17 residues. Here the CDR3 reads CARSPPLGRVHTGELFF. For the CDR3, the DNA is TGTGCCCGCAGCCCCCCCTTGGGCAGGGTACACACCGGGGAGCTGTTTTTT.

This clonotype was detected ten times or more. V and J are TRBV20-1 and TRBJ1-5; D may be TRBD1 (5 bases). Germline CDR1 reads DFQATT; CDR2 reads SNEGSKA (reference sequence). With 1 base removed from V and 5 bases from J, the gap between germline ends came to 12 bases. This CDR3 is built from 14 residues. The CDR3: CSARVGTGDQPQHF. The CDR3 nucleotides read TGCAGTGCTAGAGTGGGGACGGGGGATCAGCCCCAGCATTTT.

This clonotype turned up a few times. The J gene is TRBJ2-1, the V gene TRBV7-2; the D call may be TRBD1 or TRBD2 (5 bases each). The germline V and J ends were trimmed by 2 bases and 7 bases, with 15 bases remaining between them. This CDR3 has 15 residues. Germline V gene lookup returns CDR1 SGHTA and CDR2 FQGNSA. The DNA of the CDR3 is TGTGCCAGCAGCTTACGAGGGACCCTTAGGAATGAGCAGTTCTTC. Protein sequence: CASSLRGTLRNEQFF.

This clonotype has a count of ten or more. The chain employs TRBV7-2 and TRBJ2-1, with D perhaps matching TRBD1 or TRBD2 (5 bases each). The V end was cut by 5 bases, the J end by 9 bases, with 23 bases between. The CDR3 is made up of 16 amino acids. Germline V gene sequence: CDR1 SGHTA, CDR2 FQGNSA. Here the CDR3 reads CASSPMVGVLSAEQFF. CDR3 DNA sequence: TGTGCCAGCAGCCCCATGGTGGGGGTACTTAGCGCTGAGCAGTTCTTC. Full variable domain (outside the CDR3, taken from reference TRBV7-2 and TRBJ2-1): GAGVSQSPSNKVTEKGKDVELRCDPISGHTALYWYRQSLGQGLEFLIYFQGNSAPDKSGLPSDRFSAERTGGSVSTLTIQRTQQEDSAVYLCASSPMVGVLSAEQFFGPGTRLTVL.

This clonotype showed up just once. The conserved final phenylalanine or tryptophan is absent from the CDR3, which likely points to a read error. The rearrangement joins TRBV18 to TRBJ2-7, with 10 bases matching TRBD1. In germline, CDR1 is KGHSH, CDR2 LQKENI. The CDR3 is 19 amino acids. Germline trimming cut 5 bases from V and 1 base from J; bases unmatched to any gene: 17. The CDR3 loop reads CASSSLPGQGSGPSYEQYL. The CDR3 DNA reads as TGTGCCAGCTCATCTTTGCCGGGACAGGGGAGCGGGCCTTCCTACGAGCAGTACCTC.

This clonotype was counted only a few times. This chain links TRBV27 with TRBJ2-1; a possible D gene is TRBD2 (6 bases). The V end was cut by 1 base, the J end by 7 bases, with 14 bases between. This CDR3 is 15 amino acids long. Germline V lookup: CDR1 MNHEY, CDR2 SMNVEV (reference sequence). The CDR3 nucleotides are TGTGCCAGCAGTTTATTTCGGGAGAAGGGTAATGAGCAGTTCTTC. It translates to CASSLFREKGNEQFF.

This clonotype showed up many times. V is TRBV20-1 and J is TRBJ2-1; 7 nucleotides line up with TRBD1. The germline V gene encodes CDR1 DFQATT and CDR2 SNEGSKA (reference sequence). V trimming: 6 bases; J trimming: 3 bases; junction bases outside the gene matches: 8. This CDR3 spans 14 amino acids. CDR3 sequence reads: CSAARDSLYNEQFF. The CDR3 DNA follows: TGCAGTGCAGCCCGGGACAGCCTCTACAATGAGCAGTTCTTC.

The rearrangement uses TRBV28 and TRBJ2-1, with D perhaps matching TRBD2 (6 bases). Germline V gene lookup returns CDR1 MDHEN and CDR2 SYDVKM. The CDR3 has 16 residues. Trimming pared 7 bases from V and 5 bases from J, leaving 21 bases between. DNA of the CDR3: TGTGCCAGCAAAAGTACCGGGAGTACCAAGAACAATGAGCAGTTCTTC. Encoded protein: CASKSTGSTKNNEQFF.

The CDR3 loop is CASSQVLYQPQHF. The CDR3 nucleotides read TGCGCCAGCAGCCAAGTCCTCTACCAGCCCCAGCATTTT. The chain uses TRBV4-3 and TRBJ1-5; D unresolved. This CDR3 has 13 amino acids. Between the trimmed V and J ends, which lost 1 base and 7 bases, there was a span of 8 bases. CDR1 and CDR2 (germline): LGHNA, YSLEER.

This clonotype was seen only a few times. This chain connects TRBV7-9 to TRBJ2-3; D possibly corresponds to TRBD1 (5 bases). Trimming took 5 bases from V and 7 from J, leaving 10 bases between them. Germline V CDR1 and CDR2: SEHNR, FQNEAQ (reference sequence). The CDR3 sequence is 12 residues long. The CDR3 here is CASSDQGNTQYF. CDR3 DNA: TGTGCCAGCAGCGATCAGGGCAATACGCAGTATTTT. Based on the CDR3 plus reference TRBV7-9 and TRBJ2-3, the full variable domain is DTGVSQNPRHKITKRGQNVTFRCDPISEHNRLYWYRQTLGQGPEFLTYFQNEAQLEKSRLLSDRFSAERPKGSFSTLEIQRTEQGDSAMYLCASSDQGNTQYFGPGTRLTVL.

Only a few counts were recorded for this clonotype. V and J are TRBV4-3 and TRBJ2-1; 12 bases are shared with TRBD2. The CDR3 has 17 residues. The germline gives CDR1 LGHNA, CDR2 YSLEER. V lost 0 bases and J lost 7; bases outside the gene matches: 7. Here the CDR3 reads CASSQDTLAGGYNEQFF. CDR3 in DNA: TGCGCCAGCAGCCAAGATACCCTAGCGGGAGGGTATAATGAGCAGTTCTTC.

The V gene is TRBV18, the J gene TRBJ1-1; no firm D call. Germline-derived CDR1 and CDR2 are KGHSH and LQKENI. The CDR3 loop spans 16 amino acids. V gave up 3 bases and J gave up 1 base, with 15 bases separating them. The DNA of the CDR3 is TGTGCCAGCTCACCCGTTTGGGTCTCGGGGAACACTGAAGCTTTCTTT. Protein sequence: CASSPVWVSGNTEAFF.

This clonotype was counted a few times. V usage is TRBV10-3 and J usage is TRBJ2-1; D is possibly TRBD2 (6 bases). V lost 0 bases to trimming and J lost 2 bases, with 11 bases between them. Germline CDR1 reads ENHRY; CDR2 reads SYGVKD. The CDR3 has 16 residues. As DNA, the CDR3 is TGTGCCATCAGTGAGTCTGGAGGGATTCCCTACAATGAGCAGTTCTTC. This sequence encodes CAISESGGIPYNEQFF.

Comment on this clonotype: This may be a read error: a much more frequent sequence differs by one nucleotide. The V call is TRBV10-3, the J call TRBJ2-3; 8 bases map to TRBD2. CDR1 is ENHRY, CDR2 SYGVKD, per germline. This CDR3 has 14 amino acids. V gave up 10 bases and J gave up 4 bases; unmatched junction bases: 10. CDR3 DNA sequence: TGTGCCACGAAGCGGGAGAAGGCTGCAGATACGCAGTATTTT. It translates to CATKREKAADTQYF.

This clonotype was counted many times. J is TRBJ1-5 and V is TRBV20-1; unclear D gene. Germline assignment: CDR1 DFQATT and CDR2 SNEGSKA (reference sequence). The germline V and J ends were trimmed by 3 bases and 4 bases, with 16 bases remaining between them. The length of the CDR3 is 15 residues. DNA of the CDR3: TGCAGTGCTAGCATCGGGCGGTTTTTGAATCAGCCCCAGCATTTT. Encoded protein: CSASIGRFLNQPQHF.

Points on this clonotype: With a much larger clone just one base away, this may be a read error. The chain carries TRBV27 and TRBJ1-5; possibly TRBD1 for D (5 bases). V lost 5 bases, J lost 2 bases, and 13 bases lay in between. Germline V gene data show CDR1 as MNHEY and CDR2 as SMNVEV (reference sequence). The CDR3 spans 15 residues. The CDR3 DNA reads as TGTGCCAGCAGTGCAACAGGTTTGGGCAATCAGCCCCAGCATTTT. Translated: CASSATGLGNQPQHF.

This clonotype was seen a few times. A read error is possible here, since a much larger clone lies one base away. The chain is built from TRBV5-4 and TRBJ2-1; 10 bases fit TRBD2. The CDR3 runs 15 residues. From germline, CDR1 is SGHNT and CDR2 YYREEE (reference sequence). The V gene end was trimmed by 4 bases and the J gene end by 3 bases; junction bases not matched to a gene: 4. CDR3 sequence (DNA): TGTGCCAGCAGCACCGGGACTAGCGACTACAATGAGCAGTTCTTC. It is translated as CASSTGTSDYNEQFF.

This clonotype was seen more than once but under ten times. This rearrangement joins TRBV12-3 or TRBV12-4 to TRBJ1-3; D remains ambiguous. CDR3 length equals 15 residues. The germline V and J ends were trimmed by 3 bases and 0 bases, with 9 bases remaining between them. CDR3 in DNA: TGTGCCAGCAGTTTCGGGCATTCCTCTGGAAACACCATATATTTT. Encoded protein: CASSFGHSSGNTIYF.

This clonotype was observed at least ten times. The chain carries TRBV27 and TRBJ2-7, with 12 bases that match TRBD1. The V segment lost 2 bases and the J segment 4 bases; nucleotides outside the gene matches: 15. CDR1 MNHEY and CDR2 SMNVEV come from the germline V gene (reference sequence). The CDR3 consists of 19 residues. This chain's CDR3 is CASSLKGTGGFSPPYEQYF. The CDR3 DNA reads as TGTGCCAGCAGTTTAAAAGGGACAGGGGGCTTTAGCCCCCCATACGAGCAGTACTTC.

This clonotype was seen ten or more times. This rearrangement joins TRBV27 to TRBJ2-3; TRBD2 agrees at 9 bases. The CDR3 sequence is 17 residues long. Looked up from germline, CDR1 is MNHEY and CDR2 is SMNVEV (reference sequence). V lost 5 bases and J lost 1; bases outside the gene matches: 10. CDR3 nucleotide sequence: TGTGCCAGCAGTCCTTCACACGCGGGAGGGCGCACAGATACGCAGTATTTT. Protein product: CASSPSHAGGRTDTQYF.

At least ten counts were recorded for this clonotype. The gene calls are TRBV7-8 and TRBJ2-1, with 8 bases aligning to TRBD1. The CDR3 runs to 16 residues. V trimming: 5 bases; J trimming: 7 bases; junction bases outside the gene matches: 13. Germline V gives CDR1 SGHVS, CDR2 FQNEAQ. The CDR3 loop is CASSGGGQATRNEQFF. CDR3 DNA: TGTGCCAGCAGCGGAGGGGGACAGGCGACCCGTAATGAGCAGTTCTTC.